This T cell receptor (beta chain) was found in a study of blood T cell repertoires in COVID-19. Study summary: Spain, Italy and the United States supplied samples that represented acute and convalescent COVID-19. T cells, B-cell-depleted T cells, or PBMCs provided the cDNA or gDNA that served as material.

In the authors' methods: Cell counts per sample came from amplifying reference gene primers. Sequenced by immunoSEQ multiplex PCR; TCRdb stores in-frame clones only, minus some. V, J and clone size were drawn from that table, and D and trimming were deduced from the DNA. The data hold under 250,000 clones, with 80% to 85% observed a single time. This clonotype originated in a man in his fifties with active or convalescent COVID-19. Sequenced input: peripheral blood.

The CDR3 coding sequence is TGTGCCAGCAGTTTCGAGAGCGGGTCTTACTACAATGAGCAGTTCTTC. Its translation: CASSFESGSYYNEQFF. V and J are TRBV27 and TRBJ2-1; D might be TRBD2 (6 bases). Germline CDR1 is MNHEY and CDR2 is SMNVEV (reference sequence). V dropped 3 bases and J dropped 3 bases, with 15 bases sitting between them. The CDR3 loop spans 16 amino acids.